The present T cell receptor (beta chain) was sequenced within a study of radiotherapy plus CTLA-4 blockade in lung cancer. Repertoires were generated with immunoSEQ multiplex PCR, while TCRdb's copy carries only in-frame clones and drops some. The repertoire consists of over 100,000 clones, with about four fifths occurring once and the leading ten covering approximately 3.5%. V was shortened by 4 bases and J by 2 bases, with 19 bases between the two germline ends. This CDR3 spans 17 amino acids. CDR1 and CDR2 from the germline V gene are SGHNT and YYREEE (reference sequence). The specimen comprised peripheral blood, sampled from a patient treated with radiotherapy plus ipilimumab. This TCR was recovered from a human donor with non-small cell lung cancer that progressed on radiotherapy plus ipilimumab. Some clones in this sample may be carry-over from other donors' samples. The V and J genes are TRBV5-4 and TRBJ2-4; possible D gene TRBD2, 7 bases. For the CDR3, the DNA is TGTGCCAGCAGCCTCGAAGGCGGGGGCTTATCCAAAAACATTCAGTACTTC. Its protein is CASSLEGGGLSKNIQYF.